This TCR beta chain was sequenced during a study of glioma-infiltrating T cells after dendritic cell vaccination. Only in-frame clones appear in the TCRdb table, and some are missing; sequencing was by immunoSEQ multiplex PCR. This table has tens of thousands of clones, approximately 86% appearing once. Note on this clone: Its specificity is unknown.

Findings and limits, study-wide: Longer survival after dendritic cell vaccination followed higher pretreatment TIL content.

The germline V gene has CDR1 LGHNT and CDR2 FRNRAP. V lost 4 bases to trimming and J lost 8 bases; unmatched junction nucleotides: 11. This CDR3 comprises 15 residues. The time point was: after dendritic cell vaccination, including at tumor progression/relapse. Selection required adequate fresh-frozen tumor tissue plus more than two years' survival data. Isocitrate dehydrogenase mutation was absent in all glioblastoma patients. The TCR sequence derives from a human donor with glioblastoma. Sequenced material: blood, taken after dendritic cell vaccination. The chain couples TRBV12-5 to TRBJ2-1; 7 bases are shared with TRBD2. The CDR3 reads CASGSERDPKDEQFF. Written as DNA, the CDR3 is TGTGCTAGTGGTTCCGAGCGGGATCCGAAGGATGAGCAGTTCTTC.